This T cell receptor beta chain was sequenced in a study of T cells after yellow fever vaccination. This CDR3 has 14 residues. The germline V gene has CDR1 MNHEY and CDR2 SMNVEV (reference sequence). The trim removed 5 bases at V and 4 bases at J, leaving 7 bases unmatched. MiXCR was run by TCRdb on the 5' RACE reads, yielding one entry per CDR3 protein. The table lists more than 55,000 distinct CDR3 sequences, around 7.4% of them singletons, with around 34% in the top ten. This clonotype was counted ten times or more. The sequencing used CD8+ T cells sorted from PBMCs, collected 15 days after the yellow fever booster vaccination. This receptor was obtained from a young man who received the YFV17D yellow fever vaccine. The V and J genes are TRBV27 and TRBJ2-7; 8 bases line up with TRBD1. The CDR3 reads CASSTYDRGYEQYF. CDR3 DNA sequence: TGTGCCAGCAGTACCTACGACAGGGGTTACGAGCAGTACTTC.